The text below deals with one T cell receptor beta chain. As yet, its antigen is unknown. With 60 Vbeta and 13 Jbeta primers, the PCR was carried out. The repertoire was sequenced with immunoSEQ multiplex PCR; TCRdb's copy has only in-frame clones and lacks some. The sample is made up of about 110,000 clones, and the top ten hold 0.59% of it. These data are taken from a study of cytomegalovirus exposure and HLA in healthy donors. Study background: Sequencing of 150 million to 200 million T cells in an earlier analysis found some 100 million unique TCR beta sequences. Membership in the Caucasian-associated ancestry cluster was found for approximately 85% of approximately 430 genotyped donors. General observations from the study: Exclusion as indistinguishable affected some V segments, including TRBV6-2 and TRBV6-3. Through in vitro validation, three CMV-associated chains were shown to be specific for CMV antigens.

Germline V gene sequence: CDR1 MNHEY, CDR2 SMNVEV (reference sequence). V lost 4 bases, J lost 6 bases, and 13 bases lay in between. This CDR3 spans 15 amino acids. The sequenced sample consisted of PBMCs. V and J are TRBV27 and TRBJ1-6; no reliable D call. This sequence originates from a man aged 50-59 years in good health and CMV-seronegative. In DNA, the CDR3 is TGTGCCAGCAGTTCTCACGCGGGCTCTAATTCACCCCTCCACTTT. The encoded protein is CASSSHAGSNSPLHF.